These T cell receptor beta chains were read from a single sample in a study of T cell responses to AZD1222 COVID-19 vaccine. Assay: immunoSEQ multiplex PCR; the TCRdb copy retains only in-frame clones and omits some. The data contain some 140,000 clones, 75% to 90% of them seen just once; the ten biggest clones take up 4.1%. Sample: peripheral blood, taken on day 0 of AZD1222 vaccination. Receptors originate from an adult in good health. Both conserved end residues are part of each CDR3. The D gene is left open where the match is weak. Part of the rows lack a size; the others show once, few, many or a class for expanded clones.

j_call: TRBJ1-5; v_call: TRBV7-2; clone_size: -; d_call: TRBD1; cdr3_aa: CASSWGQGNQPQHF; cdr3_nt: TGTGCCAGCAGCTGGGGACAGGGCAATCAGCCCCAGCATTTT
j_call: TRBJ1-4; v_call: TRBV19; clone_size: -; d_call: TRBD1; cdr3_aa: CASSIGGQLNEKLFF; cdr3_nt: TGTGCCAGTAGTATTGGGGGACAGCTTAATGAAAAACTGTTTTTT
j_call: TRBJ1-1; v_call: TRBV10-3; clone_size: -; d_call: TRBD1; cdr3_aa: CAIRPAGGLGGTEAFF; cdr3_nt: TGTGCCATCAGGCCAGCAGGGGGTCTTGGAGGCACTGAAGCTTTCTTT
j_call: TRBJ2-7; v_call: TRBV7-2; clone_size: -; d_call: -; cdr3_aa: CASSLATTYEQYF; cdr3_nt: TGTGCCAGCAGCTTAGCGACAACCTACGAGCAGTACTTC
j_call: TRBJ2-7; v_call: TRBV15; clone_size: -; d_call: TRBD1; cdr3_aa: CATSRDVSGQASSYEQYF; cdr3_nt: TGTGCCACCAGCAGAGATGTTTCGGGACAGGCGAGCTCCTACGAGCAGTACTTC
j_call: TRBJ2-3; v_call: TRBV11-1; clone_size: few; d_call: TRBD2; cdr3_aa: CASSFLTSGGTDTQYF; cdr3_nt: TGTGCCAGCAGCTTCTTAACTAGCGGGGGGACAGATACGCAGTATTTT
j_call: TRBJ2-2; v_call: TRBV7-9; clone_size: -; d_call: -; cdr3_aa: CASSLAGNENTGELFF; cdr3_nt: TGTGCCAGCAGCTTAGCGGGAAACGAGAACACCGGGGAGCTGTTTTTT
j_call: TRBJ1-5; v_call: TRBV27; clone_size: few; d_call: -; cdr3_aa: CASSSTGQPQHF; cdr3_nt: TGTGCCAGCAGTTCAACAGGCCAGCCCCAGCATTTT
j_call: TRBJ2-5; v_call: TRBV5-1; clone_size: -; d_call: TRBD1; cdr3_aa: CASSSGTGKETQYF; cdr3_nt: TGCGCCAGCAGCTCCGGGACAGGGAAAGAGACCCAGTACTTC
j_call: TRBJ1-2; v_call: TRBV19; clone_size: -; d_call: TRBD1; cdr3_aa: CASSHNRGIYGYTF; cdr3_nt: TGTGCCAGTAGTCACAACAGGGGGATCTATGGCTACACCTTC
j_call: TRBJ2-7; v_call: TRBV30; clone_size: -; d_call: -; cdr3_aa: CAWSVRDTHYEQYF; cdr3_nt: TGTGCCTGGAGTGTCCGGGACACCCACTACGAGCAGTACTTC
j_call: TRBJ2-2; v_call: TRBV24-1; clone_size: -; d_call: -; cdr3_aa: CATSEATKVGELFF; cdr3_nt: TGTGCCACCAGTGAAGCTACAAAGGTCGGGGAGCTGTTTTTT
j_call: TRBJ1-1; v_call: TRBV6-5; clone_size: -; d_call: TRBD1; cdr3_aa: CASRRGTGERAFF; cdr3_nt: TGTGCCAGCAGGCGCGGGACAGGTGAAAGAGCTTTCTTT
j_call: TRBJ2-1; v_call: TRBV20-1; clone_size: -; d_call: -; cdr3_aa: CSASYRNEQFF; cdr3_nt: TGCAGTGCTAGTTACCGGAATGAGCAGTTCTTC
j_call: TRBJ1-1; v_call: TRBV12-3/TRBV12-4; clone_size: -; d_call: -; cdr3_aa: CASSPHLAEAFF; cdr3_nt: TGTGCCAGCAGCCCACACTTAGCTGAAGCTTTCTTT
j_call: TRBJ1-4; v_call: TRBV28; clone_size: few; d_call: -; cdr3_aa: CASSLWEKLFF; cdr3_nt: TGTGCCAGCAGTTTATGGGAAAAACTGTTTTTT
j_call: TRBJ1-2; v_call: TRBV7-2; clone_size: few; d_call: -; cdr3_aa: CASSLEGRADYGYTF; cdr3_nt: TGTGCCAGCAGCTTAGAAGGGAGGGCGGACTATGGCTACACCTTC
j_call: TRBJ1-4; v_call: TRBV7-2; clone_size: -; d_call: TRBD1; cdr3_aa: CASSLGDRGNEKLFF; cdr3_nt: TGTGCCAGCAGCTTAGGGGACAGGGGAAATGAAAAACTGTTTTTT
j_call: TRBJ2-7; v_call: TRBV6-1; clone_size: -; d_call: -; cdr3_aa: CASKVVDERSYEQYF; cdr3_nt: TGTGCCAGTAAAGTTGTCGACGAACGCTCCTACGAGCAGTACTTC
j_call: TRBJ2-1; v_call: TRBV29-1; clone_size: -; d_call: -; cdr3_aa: CSVTPGVTYNEQFF; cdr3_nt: TGCAGCGTCACCCCCGGGGTTACATACAATGAGCAGTTCTTC
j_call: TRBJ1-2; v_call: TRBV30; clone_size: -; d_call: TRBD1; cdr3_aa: CAWSSGGAGYGYTF; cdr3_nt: TGTGCCTGGAGTTCAGGGGGCGCAGGCTATGGCTACACCTTC
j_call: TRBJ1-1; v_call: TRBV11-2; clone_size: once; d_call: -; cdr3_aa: CASSFQVTEAFF; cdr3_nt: TGTGCCAGCAGCTTCCAGGTTACTGAAGCTTTCTTT
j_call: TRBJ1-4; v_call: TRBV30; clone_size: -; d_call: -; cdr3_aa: CAWSPRGRGGKLFF; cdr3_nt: TGTGCCTGGAGCCCCCGAGGCCGGGGGGGAAAACTGTTTTTT
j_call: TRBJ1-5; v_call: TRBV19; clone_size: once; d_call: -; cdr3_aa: CASWSPGWSQPQHF; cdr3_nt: TGTGCCAGTTGGAGCCCAGGGTGGAGTCAGCCCCAGCATTTT
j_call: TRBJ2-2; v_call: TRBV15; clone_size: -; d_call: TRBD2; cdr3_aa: CATSRDELARNTGELFF; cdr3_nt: TGTGCCACCAGCAGAGATGAACTAGCGAGGAACACCGGGGAGCTGTTTTTT
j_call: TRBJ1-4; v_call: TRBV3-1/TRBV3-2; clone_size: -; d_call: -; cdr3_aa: CASSQDGNLGEKLFF; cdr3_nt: TGTGCCAGCAGCCAAGATGGGAATTTAGGTGAAAAACTGTTTTTT
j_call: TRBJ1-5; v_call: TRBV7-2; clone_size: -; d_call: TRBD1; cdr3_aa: CASSAHRGQQPQHF; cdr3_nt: TGTGCCAGCAGCGCCCACAGGGGGCAGCAGCCCCAGCATTTT
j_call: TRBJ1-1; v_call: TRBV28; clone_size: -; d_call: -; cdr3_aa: CASSSPRGGTAEAFF; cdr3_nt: TGTGCCAGCAGTTCCCCGAGGGGAGGCACCGCTGAAGCTTTCTTT
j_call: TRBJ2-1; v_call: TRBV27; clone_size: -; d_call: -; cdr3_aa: CASRRIGDNEQFF; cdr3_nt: TGTGCCAGCAGACGAATAGGGGACAATGAGCAGTTCTTC
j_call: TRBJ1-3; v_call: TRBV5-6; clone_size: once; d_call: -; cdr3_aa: CASSPEGITAGNTIYF; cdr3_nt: TGTGCCAGCAGCCCGGAAGGAATCACCGCTGGAAACACCATATATTTT
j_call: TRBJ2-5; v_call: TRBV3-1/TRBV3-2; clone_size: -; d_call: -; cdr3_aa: CASSQDLARVGETQYF; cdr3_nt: TGTGCCAGCAGCCAAGATCTGGCCAGGGTGGGGGAGACCCAGTACTTC
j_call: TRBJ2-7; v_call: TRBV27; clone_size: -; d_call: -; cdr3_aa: CASSLLTGLPYEQYF; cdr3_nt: TGTGCCAGCAGTTTATTAACAGGGCTCCCCTACGAGCAGTACTTC
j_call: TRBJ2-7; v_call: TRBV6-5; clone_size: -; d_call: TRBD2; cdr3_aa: CASSYGGGSYEQYF; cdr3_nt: TGTGCCAGCAGTTACGGCGGGGGGTCCTACGAGCAGTACTTC
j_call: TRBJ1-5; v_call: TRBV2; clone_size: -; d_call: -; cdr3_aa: CASSEALQGPNQPQHF; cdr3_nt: TGTGCCAGCAGTGAAGCGCTACAGGGACCCAATCAGCCCCAGCATTTT
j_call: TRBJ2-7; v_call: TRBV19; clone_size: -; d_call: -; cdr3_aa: CASRPATGTSYEQYF; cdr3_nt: TGTGCCAGTAGGCCAGCGACAGGAACCAGTTACGAGCAGTACTTC
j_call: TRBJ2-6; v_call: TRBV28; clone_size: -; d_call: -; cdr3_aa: CASSLAKTGANVLTF; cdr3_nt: TGTGCCAGCAGTCTTGCGAAAACTGGGGCCAACGTCCTGACTTTC
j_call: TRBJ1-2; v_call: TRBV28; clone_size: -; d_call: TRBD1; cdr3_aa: CASSLPTGVGYGYTF; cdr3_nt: TGTGCCAGCAGTTTGCCGACAGGGGTAGGCTATGGCTACACCTTC
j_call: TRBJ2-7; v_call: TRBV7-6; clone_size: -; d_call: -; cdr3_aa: CASSLLGQPTYEQYF; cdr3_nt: TGTGCCAGCAGCTTACTCGGACAGCCAACCTACGAGCAGTACTTC
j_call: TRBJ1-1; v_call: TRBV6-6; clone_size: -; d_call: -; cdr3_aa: CASSSLAMNTEAFF; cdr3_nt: TGTGCCAGCAGTTCGTTAGCAATGAACACTGAAGCTTTCTTT
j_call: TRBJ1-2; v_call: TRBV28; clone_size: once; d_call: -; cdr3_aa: CASSSFREGDYGYTF; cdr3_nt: TGTGCCAGCAGTTCCTTTCGCGAAGGGGACTATGGCTACACCTTC
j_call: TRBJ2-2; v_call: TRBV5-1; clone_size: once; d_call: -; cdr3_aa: CASSLEGYNSAGELFF; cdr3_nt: TGCGCCAGCAGCTTGGAAGGGTATAATTCCGCCGGGGAGCTGTTTTTT
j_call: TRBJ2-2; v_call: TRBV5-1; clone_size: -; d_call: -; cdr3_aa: CASSETGTNTGELFF; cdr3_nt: TGCGCCAGCAGTGAGACAGGAACGAACACCGGGGAGCTGTTTTTT
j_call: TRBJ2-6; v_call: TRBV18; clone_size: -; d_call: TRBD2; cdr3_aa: CASPRQARLASGANVLTF; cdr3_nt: TGTGCCAGCCCCCGCCAGGCACGACTAGCCTCTGGGGCCAACGTCCTGACTTTC
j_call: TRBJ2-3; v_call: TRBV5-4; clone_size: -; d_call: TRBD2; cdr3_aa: CASRPTSGPSTDTQYF; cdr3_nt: TGTGCCAGCAGGCCGACTAGCGGACCTAGCACAGATACGCAGTATTTT
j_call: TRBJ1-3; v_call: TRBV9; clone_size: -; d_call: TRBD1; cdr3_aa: CASSVYGQGYGNTIYF; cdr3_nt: TGTGCCAGCAGCGTATACGGACAGGGGTATGGAAACACCATATATTTT
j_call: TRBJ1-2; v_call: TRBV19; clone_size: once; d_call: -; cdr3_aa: CASRDPKGGYTF; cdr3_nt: TGTGCCAGCCGAGATCCGAAAGGAGGCTACACCTTC
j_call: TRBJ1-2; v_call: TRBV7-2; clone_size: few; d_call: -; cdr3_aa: CASSSGQKTYGYTF; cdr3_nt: TGTGCCAGCAGTTCTGGACAAAAGACTTATGGCTACACCTTC
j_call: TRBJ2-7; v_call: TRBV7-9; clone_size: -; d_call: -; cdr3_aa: CASSLAGSYEQYF; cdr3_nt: TGTGCCAGCAGCTTAGCGGGTAGTTACGAGCAGTACTTC